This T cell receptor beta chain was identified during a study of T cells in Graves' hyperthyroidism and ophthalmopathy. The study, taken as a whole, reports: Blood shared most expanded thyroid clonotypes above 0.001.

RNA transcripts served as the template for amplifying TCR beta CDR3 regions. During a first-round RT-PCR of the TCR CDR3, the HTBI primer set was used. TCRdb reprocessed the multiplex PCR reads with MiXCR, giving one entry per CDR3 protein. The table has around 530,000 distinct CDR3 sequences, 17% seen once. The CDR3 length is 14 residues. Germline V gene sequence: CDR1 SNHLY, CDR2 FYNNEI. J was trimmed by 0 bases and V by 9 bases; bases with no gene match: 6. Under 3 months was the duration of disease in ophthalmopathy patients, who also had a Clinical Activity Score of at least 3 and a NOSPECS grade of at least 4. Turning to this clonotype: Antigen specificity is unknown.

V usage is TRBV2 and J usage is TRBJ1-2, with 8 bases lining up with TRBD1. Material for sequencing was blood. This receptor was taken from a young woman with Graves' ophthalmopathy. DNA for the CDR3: TGTGCCAGAGGGAGACAGGGGTCTAACTATGGCTACACCTTC. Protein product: CARGRQGSNYGYTF.